This TCR beta chain was captured in a study of T cells in localized non-small cell lung cancer. Study conclusions and caveats: Adjacent uninvolved lung had the highest clonality, suggesting focused antigen responses. The study sequenced only one region of the tumor. As a result, intratumor heterogeneity could not be excluded and remains possible. The study detected a median roughly 61 of the top 100 tumor clones in adjacent lung.

Germline-derived CDR1 and CDR2 are SQVTM and ANQGSEA. The CDR3 has 13 residues. Trimming took 7 bases from V and 0 from J, leaving 11 bases between them. The repertoire was sequenced with immunoSEQ multiplex PCR; TCRdb's copy has only in-frame clones and lacks some. The data show approximately 45,000 clones, with 81% seen just once and over 15% held by the top ten. This clone was seen a single time. Its cognate antigen is unknown. The sequencing here drew on peripheral blood mononuclear cells, taken before any cancer treatment. The rearrangement uses TRBV29-1 and TRBJ2-3; no clear D. The TCR sequence derives from a man aged 40 to 69 with stage III lung adenocarcinoma. CDR3 nucleotides: TGCAGCGCCAAGGGCCATAGCACAGATACGCAGTATTTT. It yields the protein CSAKGHSTDTQYF.